This T cell receptor beta chain was documented in a study of CD4+ T cells in melanoma. With 0 bases removed from V and 7 bases from J, the gap between germline ends came to 10 bases. The V gene's germline CDR1 is LNHNV and CDR2 YYDKDF (reference sequence). The CDR3 sequence is 13 residues long. Generated by immunoSEQ multiplex PCR, the TCRdb table keeps only in-frame clones and is missing some. The sample includes 110,000 to 150,000 clones, about nine tenths of them seen just once. This chain uses TRBV15 with TRBJ2-7; possible D gene TRBD2, 5 bases. This sequence was found in a human donor with melanoma. The chain's CDR3 is CATSRDPRGEQYF. CDR3 DNA sequence: TGTGCCACCAGCAGAGATCCACGAGGGGAGCAGTACTTC.